The 32 T cell receptor beta chains listed next were all sequenced from one sample in a study of T cell responses to AZD1222 COVID-19 vaccine. Produced via immunoSEQ multiplex PCR; TCRdb's table is partial and in-frame only. The sample consists of about 110,000 clones, about 93% of them appearing once. Material: peripheral blood, obtained on day 0 of AZD1222 vaccination. These receptors were obtained from an adult in good health.

CDR3 DNA sequence: TGTGCCAGCAGTTTAAAGGGGGTTCAGCCCCAGCATTTT. Amino acids: CASSLKGVQPQHF. The chain employs TRBV27 and TRBJ1-5; D is possibly TRBD1 (6 bases). The V gene lost 2 bases and the J gene lost 6 bases, with 8 bases spanning the gap. Germline CDR1 and CDR2: MNHEY and SMNVEV (reference sequence). The CDR3 has 13 residues.

The chain uses TRBV7-9 and TRBJ2-2; D gene ambiguous. This CDR3 has 13 amino acids. Germline-derived CDR1 and CDR2 are SEHNR and FQNEAQ (reference sequence). Between the trimmed V and J ends, which lost 3 bases and 7 bases, there was a span of 9 bases. CDR3 loop: CASSLIIGGELFF. The CDR3 region has the DNA TGTGCCAGCAGCTTGATTATAGGCGGGGAGCTGTTTTTT.

This sequence joins TRBV28 and TRBJ2-7; TRBD2 might be the D (7 bases). The CDR3 contains 15 residues. Germline-derived CDR1 and CDR2 are MDHEN and SYDVKM. The germline V and J ends were trimmed by 7 bases and 0 bases, with 16 bases remaining between them. CDR3 nucleotide sequence: TGTGCCAGCACCCTAGAGGGGGGGACCTCCTACGAGCAGTACTTC. Translation: CASTLEGGTSYEQYF.

The chain recombines TRBV3-1 (or the pseudogene TRBV3-2) with TRBJ1-2; D remains unclear. Germline V lookup: CDR1 LGHDT, CDR2 YNNKEL (reference sequence). Trimming removed 1 base at V and 5 bases at J, with 14 bases between. This CDR3 is built from 15 residues. As DNA, the CDR3 is TGTGCCAGCAGCCAAGCTGAGCTCGCGAGGTATGGCTACACCTTC. It yields the protein CASSQAELARYGYTF.

The chain combines TRBV5-4 with TRBJ2-3; D gene unclear. Trimming removed 1 base from V and 0 bases from J, with 3 bases in between. Germline V gene lookup returns CDR1 SGHNT and CDR2 YYREEE (reference sequence). The CDR3 runs 13 residues. CDR3 coding DNA: TGTGCCAGCAGCTTGCCTAGCACAGATACGCAGTATTTT. Encoded protein: CASSLPSTDTQYF.

The chain couples TRBV28 to TRBJ2-1; 10 bases are a match to TRBD2. The CDR3 loop spans 15 amino acids. The J segment lost 4 bases and the V segment lost 3 bases, leaving 3 bases of the junction unmatched. Germline values: CDR1 MDHEN, CDR2 SYDVKM. The DNA of the CDR3 is TGTGCCAGCAGTTTTTGGACTAGCGGTTACAATGAGCAGTTCTTC. It codes for CASSFWTSGYNEQFF.

The CDR3 here is CASSRTDFNEKLFF. CDR3 DNA sequence: TGTGCCAGCAGCCGGACAGATTTCAATGAAAAACTGTTTTTT. The chain employs TRBV5-4 and TRBJ1-4; TRBD1 might be the D (6 bases). From germline, CDR1 is SGHNT and CDR2 YYREEE (reference sequence). Trimming left V 4 bases short and J 5 bases short, with 12 bases between. CDR3 size: 14 residues.

This clone was seen only a few times. The chain is built from TRBV16 and TRBJ1-4; 7 nucleotides match TRBD1. CDR1 is KGHSY, CDR2 FQNENV, per germline. V was pared by 2 bases and J by 7 bases, with 7 bases of the junction left unmatched. CDR3 length equals 15 residues. CDR3: CASSQEQGTGEKLFF. The CDR3 DNA sequence: TGTGCCAGCAGCCAAGAACAGGGGACGGGTGAAAAACTGTTTTTT.

With regard to this clone: Other nucleotide sequences in the sample specify the same CDR3. V is TRBV19 and J is TRBJ2-5, with a possible D match to TRBD2 (5 bases). Trimming left V 0 bases short and J 5 bases short, with 7 bases between. Germline V gives CDR1 LNHDA, CDR2 SQIVND (reference sequence). The CDR3 covers 13 residues. CDR3 nucleotides: TGTGCCAGTAGTATAGATAGAGGGGAGACCCAGTACTTC. It codes for CASSIDRGETQYF.

V and J are TRBV19 and TRBJ1-4; weak D call: TRBD1 (6 bases). CDR1 is LNHDA and CDR2 is SQIVND in the germline V gene (reference sequence). V gave up 5 bases and J gave up 2 bases, with 12 bases separating them. This CDR3 region has 15 residues. In nucleotides, the CDR3 is TGTGCCAGTAGTTCAGCGGGGGCTACTAATGAAAAACTGTTTTTT. Protein product: CASSSAGATNEKLFF.

This chain links TRBV6-5 with TRBJ2-1, with 10 bases matching TRBD1. Looked up from germline, CDR1 is MNHEY and CDR2 is SVGAGI. V gave up 2 bases and J gave up 8 bases; unmatched junction bases: 6. The CDR3 has 15 amino acids. The DNA of the CDR3 is TGTGCCAGCAGTTACACCGGGACAGGGGCGCATGAGCAGTTCTTC. This translates into CASSYTGTGAHEQFF.

V and J are TRBV18 and TRBJ2-1; TRBD1 is a possible D gene (5 bases). With 1 base removed from V and 5 bases from J, the gap between germline ends came to 9 bases. CDR3 size: 14 residues. Germline-derived CDR1 and CDR2 are KGHSH and LQKENI. The CDR3 here is CASSPHAGNNEQFF. The CDR3 DNA is TGTGCCAGCTCACCACATGCAGGGAACAATGAGCAGTTCTTC.

V usage is TRBV7-6 and J usage is TRBJ2-3; TRBD2 is a possible D gene (6 bases). This CDR3 has 15 amino acids. From germline, CDR1 is SGHVS and CDR2 FNYEAQ. Deletions cut 4 bases from V and 6 bases from J, with 17 bases between. The CDR3 DNA follows: TGTGCCAGCAGCTCCAGCGGTCTAAGCGGGGATACGCAGTATTTT. Translated, it gives CASSSSGLSGDTQYF.

The V and J genes are TRBV6-1 and TRBJ1-5; maybe TRBD1 (5 bases). The ends were cut back, 0 bases at V and 0 bases at J, with 9 bases in the middle. Germline V gene data show CDR1 as MNHNS and CDR2 as SASEGT. The CDR3 covers 16 residues. CDR3 nucleotide sequence: TGTGCCAGCAGTGAAGCGGGGCGGATTAGCAATCAGCCCCAGCATTTT. Translation gives CASSEAGRISNQPQHF.

The genes are TRBV6-2 or TRBV6-3 and TRBJ1-2; no clear D gene. The CDR3 totals 13 residues. V gave up 2 bases and J gave up 8 bases, with 12 bases separating them. Germline V gene lookup returns CDR1 MNHEY and CDR2 SVGEGT. CDR3 nucleotides: TGTGCCAGCAGTTACCTAAGTCCCCGAGGCTACACCTTC. This translates into CASSYLSPRGYTF.

This clone was seen only once. This chain connects TRBV4-2 to TRBJ1-1, with 9 bases fitting TRBD1. Looked up from germline, CDR1 is LGHNA and CDR2 is YNFKEQ. Trimming removed 4 bases from V and 3 bases from J; junction bases left unmatched: 0. CDR3 length: 13 amino acids. In DNA form, the CDR3 reads TGTGCCAGCAGCCGGGACAGGGACACTGAAGCTTTCTTT. This gives the protein CASSRDRDTEAFF.

The rearrangement uses TRBV7-6 and TRBJ2-7, with 7 positions matching TRBD2. CDR1 SGHVS and CDR2 FNYEAQ come from the germline V gene. This CDR3 has 15 residues. With V trimmed by 0 bases and J by 4 bases, 6 bases remained unmatched. This chain's CDR3 is CASSLASLAVYEQYF. CDR3 coding DNA: TGTGCCAGCAGCTTAGCGTCGCTAGCGGTGTACGAGCAGTACTTC.

The DNA of the CDR3 is TGTGCCAGCAGCCGGAGGGGTAATCAGCCCCAGCATTTT. It translates to CASSRRGNQPQHF. This chain connects TRBV3-1 (or the pseudogene TRBV3-2) to TRBJ1-5; D is possibly TRBD1 (5 bases). CDR1 and CDR2 from the germline V gene are LGHDT and YNNKEL (reference sequence). Trimming left V 4 bases short and J 4 bases short, with 8 bases between. The CDR3 spans 13 residues.

V usage is TRBV10-3 and J usage is TRBJ2-3; D unresolved. The V and J ends lost 0 bases and 3 bases respectively, with 10 bases between them. The CDR3 is made up of 15 amino acids. Germline CDR1 is ENHRY and CDR2 is SYGVKD. The CDR3 bases are TGTGCCATCAGTGAGTCGATGTTGGGGACAGATACGCAGTATTTT. The encoded protein is CAISESMLGTDTQYF.

The chain recombines TRBV15 with TRBJ2-5; 13 nucleotides match TRBD2. CDR3 length equals 17 residues. CDR1 LNHNV and CDR2 YYDKDF come from the germline V gene (reference sequence). For the CDR3, the DNA is TGTGCTCCGAGCTGGACTAGCGGGAGCCACCACCAAGAGACCCAGTACTTC. Residues: CAPSWTSGSHHQETQYF.

This clone was seen only once. The rearrangement uses TRBV10-1 and TRBJ2-1; D unclear. In germline, CDR1 is WNHNN, CDR2 SYGVQD (reference sequence). Trimming pared 5 bases from V and 8 bases from J, leaving 7 bases between. There are 11 residues in the CDR3. CDR3 in amino acids: CASSPGDEQFF. Here the CDR3 DNA reads TGCGCCAGCAGTCCCGGAGATGAGCAGTTCTTC.

The chain has TRBV4-1 and TRBJ1-1; D is uncertain. This CDR3 has 17 residues. Per germline, CDR1 MGHRA and CDR2 YSYEKL. The V gene lost 1 base and the J gene lost 0 bases, with 15 bases spanning the gap. The CDR3 protein is CASSQGWVGTMNTEAFF. The DNA of the CDR3 is TGCGCCAGCAGCCAAGGTTGGGTGGGAACCATGAACACTGAAGCTTTCTTT.

The V call is TRBV27, the J call TRBJ2-3, with 9 positions matching TRBD2. From germline, CDR1 is MNHEY and CDR2 SMNVEV (reference sequence). Trimming removed 7 bases from V and 6 bases from J; junction bases left unmatched: 5. The CDR3 is 13 residues long. In DNA, the CDR3 is TGTGCCAGCAACATAGCGGGAGCGGATACGCAGTATTTT. It yields the protein CASNIAGADTQYF.

The chain is built from TRBV6-2 or TRBV6-3 and TRBJ2-7, with 8 bases matching TRBD1. The length of the CDR3 is 17 residues. J was trimmed by 9 bases and V by 2 bases; bases with no gene match: 18. Germline CDR1 is MNHEY and CDR2 is SVGEGT. For the CDR3, the DNA is TGTGCCAGCAGTTACGCGAGACCTGGGACAGGACCCGGAGGGCAGTACTTC. Translated: CASSYARPGTGPGGQYF.

This rearrangement joins TRBV4-3 to TRBJ1-1; 11 bases line up with TRBD1. The CDR3 is 14 residues long. Germline CDR1 and CDR2: LGHNA and YSLEER. V was pared by 4 bases and J by 5 bases, with 3 bases of the junction left unmatched. As DNA, the CDR3 is TGCGCCAGCAGCCCGGGGACAGGGGGTACTGAAGCTTTCTTT. Amino acid sequence: CASSPGTGGTEAFF.

The gene calls are TRBV12-3 or TRBV12-4 and TRBJ2-7; either TRBD1 or TRBD2 may fit D (5 bases each). The CDR3 length is 12 residues. Trimming pared 5 bases from V and 12 bases from J, leaving 17 bases between. The CDR3 sequence: CASSPGYRGAYF. The CDR3 nucleotides are TGTGCCAGCAGTCCCGGATACCGAGGGGCGTACTTC.

V usage is TRBV28 and J usage is TRBJ1-3; D gene unclear. The V gene's germline CDR1 is MDHEN and CDR2 SYDVKM. The CDR3 is 12 residues long. Trimming shortened V by 8 bases and J by 0 bases, and 5 bases separated the two germline ends. The CDR3 nucleotides read TGTGCCAGCGTGGACTCTGGAAACACCATATATTTT. It codes for CASVDSGNTIYF.

The V and J genes are TRBV7-3 and TRBJ2-7; no clear D gene. The ends were cut back, 0 bases at V and 3 bases at J, with 6 bases in the middle. Germline V gene lookup returns CDR1 SGHTA and CDR2 FQGTGA. This CDR3 is built from 13 residues. CDR3 protein: CASSLTADYEQYF. The CDR3 bases are TGTGCCAGCAGCTTAACTGCTGACTACGAGCAGTACTTC.

Here the CDR3 reads CASSVSRQVPEAFF. DNA for the CDR3: TGTGCCAGCAGCGTCAGCCGTCAAGTCCCTGAAGCTTTCTTT. V usage is TRBV11-2 and J usage is TRBJ1-1; D is uncertain. Trimming cost V 5 bases and J 6 bases, with 16 bases left between them. The CDR3 totals 14 residues. The V gene's germline CDR1 is SGHAT and CDR2 FQNNGV.

The chain's CDR3 is CASGHGVVAFF. The CDR3 region has the DNA TGTGCCAGCGGACACGGGGTAGTGGCTTTCTTT. This chain joins TRBV3-1 (or the pseudogene TRBV3-2) and TRBJ1-1; maybe TRBD1 (5 bases). The V and J ends lost 8 bases and 11 bases respectively, with 15 bases between them. The length of the CDR3 is 11 residues. Germline V lookup: CDR1 LGHDT, CDR2 YNNKEL (reference sequence).

J is TRBJ2-5 and V is TRBV6-1, with TRBD2 as a possible D gene (5 bases). The germline V gene has CDR1 MNHNS and CDR2 SASEGT. The CDR3 is made up of 13 amino acids. V shed 2 bases and J shed 5 bases, with 9 bases lying between them. The CDR3, as DNA: TGTGCCAGCAGTGAACTACTAGAGGAGACCCAGTACTTC. Translating gives CASSELLEETQYF.

The chain links TRBV5-4 to TRBJ2-7; 13 bases are a match to TRBD2. The V gene's germline CDR1 is SGHNT and CDR2 YYREEE (reference sequence). The length of the CDR3 is 15 residues. The trim removed 2 bases at V and 2 bases at J, leaving 1 base unmatched. DNA for the CDR3: TGTGCCAGCAGCTTAGGACTAGCGGGGGCCTACGAGCAGTACTTC. Protein: CASSLGLAGAYEQYF.